This T cell receptor (beta chain) was retrieved from a study of T cell changes during pregnancy in multiple sclerosis. Germline CDR1 is SGDLS and CDR2 is YYNGEE. J was trimmed by 4 bases and V by 3 bases; bases with no gene match: 4. CDR3 length: 15 amino acids. The table came from immunoSEQ multiplex PCR; TCRdb's copy has only in-frame clones and leaves some out. Of approximately 21,000 clones in the sample, 70% to 90% were seen once. Source: CD8+ T cells from peripheral blood mononuclear cells, taken in the first trimester of pregnancy. The chain is built from TRBV9 and TRBJ2-5; 12 bases agree with TRBD2. This TCR derives from a female donor in good health, enrolled as a control in a pregnancy study. The CDR3 nucleotides are TGTGCCAGCAGCGACCAGGGACTAGCGGGAGAGACCCAGTACTTC. This codes for CASSDQGLAGETQYF.